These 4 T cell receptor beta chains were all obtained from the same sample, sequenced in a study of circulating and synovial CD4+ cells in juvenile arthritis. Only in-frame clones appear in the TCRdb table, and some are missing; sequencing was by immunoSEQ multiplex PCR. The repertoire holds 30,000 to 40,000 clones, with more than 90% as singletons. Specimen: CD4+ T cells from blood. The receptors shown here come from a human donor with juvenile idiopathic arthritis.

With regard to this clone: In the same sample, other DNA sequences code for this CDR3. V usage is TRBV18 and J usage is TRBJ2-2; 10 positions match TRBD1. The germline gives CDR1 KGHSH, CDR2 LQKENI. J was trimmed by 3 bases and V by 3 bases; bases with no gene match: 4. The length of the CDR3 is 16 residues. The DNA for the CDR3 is TGTGCCAGCTCACCCGCCGGGACAGGGGACACCGGGGAGCTGTTTTTT. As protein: CASSPAGTGDTGELFF.

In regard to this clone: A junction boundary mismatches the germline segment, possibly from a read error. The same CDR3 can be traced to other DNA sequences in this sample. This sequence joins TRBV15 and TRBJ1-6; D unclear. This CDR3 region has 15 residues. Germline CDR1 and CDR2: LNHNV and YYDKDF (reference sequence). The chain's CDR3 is CATSRGRDNNSPLHF. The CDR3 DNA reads TGTGCCACCAGCAGAGGTCGGGATAATAATTCCCCCCTCCACTTT.

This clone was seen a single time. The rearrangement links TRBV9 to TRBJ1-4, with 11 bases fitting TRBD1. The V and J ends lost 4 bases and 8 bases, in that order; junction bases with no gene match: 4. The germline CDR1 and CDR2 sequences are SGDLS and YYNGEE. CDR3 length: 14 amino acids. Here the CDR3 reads CASSSGTGGEKLFF. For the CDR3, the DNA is TGTGCCAGCAGCTCCGGGACAGGGGGGGAAAAACTGTTTTTT.

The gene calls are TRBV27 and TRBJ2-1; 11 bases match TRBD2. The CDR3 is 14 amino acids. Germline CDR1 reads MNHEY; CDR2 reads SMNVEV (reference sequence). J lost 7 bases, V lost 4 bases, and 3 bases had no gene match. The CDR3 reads CASSSSGRTNEQFF. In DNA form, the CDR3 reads TGTGCCAGCAGTTCTAGCGGGAGGACGAATGAGCAGTTCTTC.